This passage covers 27 T cell receptor beta chains from one sample sequenced in a study of CXCR3-negative and CXCR3-positive naive CD8 T cells. The libraries of TRB cDNA were prepared using 5' RACE with UMI labels. After re-calling the 5' RACE reads, TCRdb lists one entry per CDR3 protein, DNA absent. The table lists over 70,000 distinct CDR3 sequences. Sequencing was performed on naive CXCR3- CD8+ T cells from blood. Specified subset: CD45RO-CCR7+CD27+CD95- naive CD8+ T cells lacking CXCR3 (TNR3-). All receptors come from a human donor in good health. Some clones in this sample may be carry-over from other donors' samples.

J is TRBJ1-1 and V is TRBV4-1; no DNA is available, so the TRBD1 call from TCRdb remains unchecked. CDR3 size: 14 residues. Germline CDR1 reads MGHRA; CDR2 reads YSYEKL. The CDR3 here is CASSQAGGANGAFF.

This chain links TRBV5-5 with TRBJ2-3. Germline assignment: CDR1 SGHKS and CDR2 YYEKEE (reference sequence). CDR3 length: 13 amino acids. CDR3 in amino acids: CASSWRHTDTQYF.

CDR3 protein: CASSLGPGVEQFF. This chain uses TRBV27 with TRBJ2-1; without DNA, the TCRdb call of TRBD2 cannot be checked. CDR1 and CDR2 from the germline V gene are MNHEY and SMNVEV (reference sequence). The CDR3 is 13 residues long.

The genes are TRBV14 and TRBJ2-5; the D gene TCRdb calls, TRBD1, cannot be checked with no DNA. The V gene's germline CDR1 is SGHDN and CDR2 FVKESK. The CDR3 length is 14 residues. The CDR3 loop reads CASSQGTGEETQYF.

The rearrangement links TRBV29-1 to TRBJ2-3; TCRdb's D gene call, TRBD1, goes unchecked for lack of DNA. Germline CDR1 and CDR2: SQVTM and ANQGSEA. The CDR3 is 13 residues long. CDR3 amino acids: CSSTRPDTDTQYF.

The chain employs TRBV7-4 and TRBJ1-1. CDR1 and CDR2 (germline): SGHVT, SQSDAQ. The CDR3 has 18 residues. The CDR3 sequence: CASRARWSRGDEYTEAFF.

V is TRBV12-3 or TRBV12-4 and J is TRBJ2-2. The CDR3 consists of 13 residues. Here the CDR3 reads CALEDLTTGELFF.

The chain employs TRBV4-1 and TRBJ2-2; TCRdb lists TRBD1, though no DNA is available to test this call. Germline CDR1 MGHRA, CDR2 YSYEKL. CDR3 length equals 16 residues. The CDR3 sequence: CASSLNRDHNTGELFF.

The V gene is TRBV7-9, the J gene TRBJ1-1; TCRdb gives TRBD1 as the D gene, but with no DNA this cannot be confirmed. Per germline, CDR1 SEHNR and CDR2 FQNEAQ (reference sequence). CDR3 length: 12 residues. CDR3 loop: CASSAGPAEAFF.

V gene TRBV7-9 combines with J gene TRBJ2-7; the TCRdb D gene call, TRBD1, has no DNA to confirm it. The CDR3 is 13 amino acids. Germline V CDR1 and CDR2: SEHNR, FQNEAQ (reference sequence). The CDR3 here is CASSFSRENEQYF.

V is TRBV12-3 or TRBV12-4 and J is TRBJ2-1; TCRdb proposes TRBD2, but this gene call is untestable without DNA. The CDR3 is 14 residues long. CDR3 loop: CASSSTSVGNEQFF.

This chain joins TRBV15 and TRBJ2-7; TCRdb's assignment of TRBD1 cannot be checked, as there is no DNA. The CDR3 is made up of 15 amino acids. Germline CDR1 reads LNHNV; CDR2 reads YYDKDF (reference sequence). The CDR3 here is CATSSGTGEYYEQYF.

This CDR3 reads CASSLARAQATSSYEQYF. The genes are TRBV7-6 and TRBJ2-7; TCRdb's D call of TRBD2 is untestable without DNA. Germline lookup yields CDR1 SGHVS and CDR2 FNYEAQ. This CDR3 has 18 residues.

This chain connects TRBV9 to TRBJ1-3; TCRdb gives TRBD1 as the D gene, but with no DNA this cannot be confirmed. The CDR3 is made up of 12 amino acids. Germline-derived CDR1 and CDR2 are SGDLS and YYNGEE. The CDR3 region is CASSVDEGTIYF.

V and J are TRBV29-1 and TRBJ2-7; TCRdb's D gene call, TRBD1, goes unchecked for lack of DNA. The CDR3 has 14 amino acids. Germline V gives CDR1 SQVTM, CDR2 ANQGSEA. The CDR3 is CSVVKETELYEQYF.

CDR3 loop: CSAGLAGVNEQFF. The gene calls are TRBV29-1 and TRBJ2-1; absent DNA, TCRdb's TRBD2 call cannot be checked. The CDR3 consists of 13 residues. The germline gives CDR1 SQVTM, CDR2 ANQGSEA.

V is TRBV11-2 and J is TRBJ2-7. Germline values: CDR1 SGHAT, CDR2 FQNNGV. The CDR3 contains 14 residues. The CDR3 protein is CASSLGLGDYEQYF.

V is TRBV7-8 and J is TRBJ1-4; TCRdb indicates TRBD1, and absent DNA this call remains unverified. The germline gives CDR1 SGHVS, CDR2 FQNEAQ. The CDR3 spans 15 residues. CDR3 amino acids: CASSPLGATNEKLFF.

The chain joins TRBV7-9 to TRBJ1-2; TCRdb names TRBD1, which stays unverified in the absence of DNA. Germline loops: CDR1 SEHNR, CDR2 FQNEAQ (reference sequence). The CDR3 loop spans 15 amino acids. CDR3: CASSSPGRRDYGYTF.

V gene TRBV29-1 combines with J gene TRBJ2-7. The germline CDR1 and CDR2 sequences are SQVTM and ANQGSEA. The length of the CDR3 is 12 residues. This CDR3 reads CSVRDISYEQYF.

The gene calls are TRBV3-1 and TRBJ2-7. CDR3 length equals 15 residues. From germline, CDR1 is LGHDT and CDR2 YNNKEL (reference sequence). The CDR3 is CASSQVADSSYEQYF.

V usage is TRBV7-7 and J usage is TRBJ2-7; the TCRdb D gene call, TRBD2, has no DNA to confirm it. The CDR3 length is 15 residues. Germline CDR1 is SSHAT and CDR2 is FNYEAQ (reference sequence). This CDR3 reads CASSSGPNGDYEQYF.

The genes are TRBV29-1 and TRBJ1-2; with no DNA, the TCRdb D assignment of TRBD1 cannot be verified. This CDR3 spans 13 amino acids. Germline V gene lookup returns CDR1 SQVTM and CDR2 ANQGSEA. The CDR3 region is CSVADSSNYGYTF.

The chain combines TRBV10-3 with TRBJ2-5. The CDR3 runs 14 residues. Germline-derived CDR1 and CDR2 are ENHRY and SYGVKD. The CDR3 loop is CAISESNSKETQYF.

The chain has TRBV6-2 or TRBV6-3 and TRBJ2-7; TCRdb calls TRBD1, which cannot be checked without DNA. CDR3 length: 13 residues. Germline values: CDR1 MNHEY, CDR2 SVGEGT. CDR3 sequence reads: CASRQTTGDEQYF.

This chain connects TRBV12-3 or TRBV12-4 to TRBJ2-1; TCRdb's D call of TRBD1 is untestable without DNA. The CDR3 sequence is 13 residues long. The CDR3 protein is CASSTGQYNEQFF.

The chain couples TRBV7-6 to TRBJ2-1; the TRBD2 assignment by TCRdb is unverifiable without DNA. Germline CDR1 SGHVS, CDR2 FNYEAQ. The CDR3 sequence is 12 residues long. This chain's CDR3 is CASSQAGNEQFF.